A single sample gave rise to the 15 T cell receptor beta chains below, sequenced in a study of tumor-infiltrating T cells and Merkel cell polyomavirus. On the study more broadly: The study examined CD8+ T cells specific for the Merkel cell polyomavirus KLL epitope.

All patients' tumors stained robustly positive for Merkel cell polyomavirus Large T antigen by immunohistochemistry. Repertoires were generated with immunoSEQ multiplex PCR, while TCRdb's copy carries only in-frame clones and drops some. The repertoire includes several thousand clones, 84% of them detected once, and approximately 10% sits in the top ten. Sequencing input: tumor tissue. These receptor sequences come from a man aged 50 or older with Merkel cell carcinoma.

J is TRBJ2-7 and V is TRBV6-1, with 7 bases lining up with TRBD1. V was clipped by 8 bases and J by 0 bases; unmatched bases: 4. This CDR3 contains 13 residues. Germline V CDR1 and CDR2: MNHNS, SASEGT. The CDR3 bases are TGTGCCAGCCTACGACAGGGCTCCTACGAGCAGTACTTC. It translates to CASLRQGSYEQYF.

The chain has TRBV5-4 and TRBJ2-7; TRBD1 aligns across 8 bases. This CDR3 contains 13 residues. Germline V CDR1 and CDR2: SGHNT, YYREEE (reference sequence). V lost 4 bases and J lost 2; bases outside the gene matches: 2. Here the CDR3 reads CASSRQGTYEQYV. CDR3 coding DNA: TGTGCCAGCAGCCGACAGGGGACCTACGAGCAGTACGTC.

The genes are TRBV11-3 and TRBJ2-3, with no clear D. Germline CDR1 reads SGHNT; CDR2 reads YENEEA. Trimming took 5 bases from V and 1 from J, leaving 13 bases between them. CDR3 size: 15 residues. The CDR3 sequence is CASSPGSRGTDTQYF. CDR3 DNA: TGTGCCAGCAGCCCTGGGTCTAGAGGCACAGATACGCAGTATTTT. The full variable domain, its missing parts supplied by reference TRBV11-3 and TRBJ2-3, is EAGVVQSPRYKIIEKKQPVAFWCNPISGHNTLYWYLQNLGQGPELLIRYENEEAVDDSQLPKDRFSAERLKGVDSTLKIQPAELGDSAVYLCASSPGSRGTDTQYFGPGTRLTVL.

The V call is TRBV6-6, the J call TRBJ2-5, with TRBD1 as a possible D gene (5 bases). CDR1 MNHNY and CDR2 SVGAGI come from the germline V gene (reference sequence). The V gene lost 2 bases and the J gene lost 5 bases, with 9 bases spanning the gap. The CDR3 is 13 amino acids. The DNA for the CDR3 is TGTGCCAGCAGTTACCCAGGGCGGGAGACCCAGTACTTC. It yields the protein CASSYPGRETQYF.

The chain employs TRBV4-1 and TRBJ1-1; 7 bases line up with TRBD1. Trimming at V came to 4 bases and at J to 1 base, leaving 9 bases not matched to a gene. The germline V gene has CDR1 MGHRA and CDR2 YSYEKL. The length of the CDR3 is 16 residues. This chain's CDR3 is CASSLIPGTENTEAFF. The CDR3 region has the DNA TGCGCCAGCAGCCTCATACCCGGGACAGAGAACACTGAAGCTTTCTTT.

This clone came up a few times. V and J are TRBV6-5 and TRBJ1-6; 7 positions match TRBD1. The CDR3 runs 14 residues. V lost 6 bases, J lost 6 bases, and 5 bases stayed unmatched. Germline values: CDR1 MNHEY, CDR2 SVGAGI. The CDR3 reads CASSQGQFNSPLHF. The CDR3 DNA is TGTGCCAGCAGCCAGGGACAGTTTAATTCACCCCTCCACTTT.

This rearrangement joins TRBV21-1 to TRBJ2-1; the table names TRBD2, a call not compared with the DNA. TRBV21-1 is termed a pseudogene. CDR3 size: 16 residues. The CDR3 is CASSKSGGGAYNEQFF. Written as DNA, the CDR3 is TGTGCCAGCAGCAAATCGGGCGGGGGGGCGTACAATGAGCAGTTCTTC.

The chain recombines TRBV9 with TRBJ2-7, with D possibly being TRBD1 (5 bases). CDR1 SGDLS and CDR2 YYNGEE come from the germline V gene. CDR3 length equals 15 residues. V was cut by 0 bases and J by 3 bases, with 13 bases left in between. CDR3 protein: CASSVATGAYYEQYF. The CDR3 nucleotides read TGTGCCAGCAGCGTAGCAACAGGAGCTTACTACGAGCAGTACTTC.

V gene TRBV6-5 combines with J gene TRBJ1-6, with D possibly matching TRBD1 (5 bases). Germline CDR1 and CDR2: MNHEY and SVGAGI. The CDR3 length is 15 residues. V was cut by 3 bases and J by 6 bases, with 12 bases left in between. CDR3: CASSYSSQGNSPLHF. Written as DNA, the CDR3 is TGTGCCAGCAGTTATTCATCTCAGGGTAATTCACCCCTCCACTTT.

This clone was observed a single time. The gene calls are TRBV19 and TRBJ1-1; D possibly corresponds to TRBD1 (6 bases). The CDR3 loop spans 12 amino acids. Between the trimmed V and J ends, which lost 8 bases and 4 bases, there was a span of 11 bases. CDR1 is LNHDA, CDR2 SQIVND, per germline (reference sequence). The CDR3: CASSGESTEAFF. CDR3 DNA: TGTGCCAGTTCAGGGGAGAGCACTGAAGCTTTCTTT.

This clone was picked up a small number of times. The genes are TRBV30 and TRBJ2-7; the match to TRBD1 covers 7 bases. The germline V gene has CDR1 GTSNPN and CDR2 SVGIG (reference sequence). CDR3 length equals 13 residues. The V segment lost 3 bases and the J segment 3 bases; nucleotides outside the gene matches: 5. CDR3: CAWRLSGGYEQYV. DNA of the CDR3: TGTGCCTGGAGGCTGTCAGGGGGCTACGAGCAGTACGTC.

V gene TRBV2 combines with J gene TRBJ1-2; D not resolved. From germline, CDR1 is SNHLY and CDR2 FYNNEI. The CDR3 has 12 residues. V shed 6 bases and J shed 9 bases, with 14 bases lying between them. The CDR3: CASSTIFQSYTF. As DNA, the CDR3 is TGTGCCAGCAGCACTATCTTTCAAAGCTACACCTTC.

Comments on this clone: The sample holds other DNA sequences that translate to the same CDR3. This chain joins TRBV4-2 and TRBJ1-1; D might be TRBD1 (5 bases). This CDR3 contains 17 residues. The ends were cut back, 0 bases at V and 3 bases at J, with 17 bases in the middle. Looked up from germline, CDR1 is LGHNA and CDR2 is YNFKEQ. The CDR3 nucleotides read TGTGCCAGCAGCCAAGACCCGTCGCGGGGGAGCGACACTGAAGCTTTCTTT. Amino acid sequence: CASSQDPSRGSDTEAFF.

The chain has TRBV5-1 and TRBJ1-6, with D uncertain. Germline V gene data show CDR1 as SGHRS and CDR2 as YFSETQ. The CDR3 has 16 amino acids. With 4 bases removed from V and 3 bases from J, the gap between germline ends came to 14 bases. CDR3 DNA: TGCGCCAGCAGCCCCCGTCCGGTGAACTATAATTCACCCCTCCACTTT. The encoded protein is CASSPRPVNYNSPLHF.

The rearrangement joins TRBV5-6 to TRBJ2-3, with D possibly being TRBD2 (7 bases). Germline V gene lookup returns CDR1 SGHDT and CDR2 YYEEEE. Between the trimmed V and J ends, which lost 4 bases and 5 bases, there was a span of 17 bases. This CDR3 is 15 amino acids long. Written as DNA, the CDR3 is TGTGCCAGCAGCCTGGGAGGGGGGGCGGTAGATACGCAGTATTTT. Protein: CASSLGGGAVDTQYF.